The 25 T cell receptor beta chains listed next were all sequenced from one sample in a study of T cell repertoires in cytomegalovirus infection. TCRdb reprocessed the reads with MiXCR, giving one entry per CDR3 protein. The sample carries 170,000 or so distinct CDR3 sequences, over 13% recorded once. Sequencing input: PBMCs. The source is a human donor in good health (CMV status not recorded). Some clones in this sample may be carry-over from other donors' samples.

There are many counts of this clonotype. The rearrangement joins TRBV7-2 to TRBJ1-5, with 7 bases that match TRBD1. CDR3 length: 16 residues. V shed 5 bases, J shed 8 bases, and the junction held 15 bases outside the gene matches. CDR1 is SGHTA, CDR2 FQGNSA, per germline. CDR3 DNA sequence: TGTGCCAGCAGCCACGAGGGGGCAGGGGTAAGAAAGCCCCAGCATTTT. The encoded protein is CASSHEGAGVRKPQHF.

This clonotype has a count of ten or more. The chain uses TRBV28 and TRBJ2-1; 14 bases align to TRBD2. The CDR3 is made up of 21 amino acids. J gave up 6 bases and V 5 bases, and 21 bases lay outside the gene matches. Germline CDR1 and CDR2: MDHEN and SYDVKM. The CDR3 is CASSRPMTSGRALSSLNEQFF. The CDR3 coding sequence is TGTGCCAGCAGTCGCCCGATGACTAGCGGGAGGGCCTTGTCCTCCCTCAATGAGCAGTTCTTC.

This clonotype turned up a few times. The chain has TRBV7-9 and TRBJ1-4; 9 bases map to TRBD1. The CDR3 totals 15 residues. Germline CDR1 reads SEHNR; CDR2 reads FQNEAQ (reference sequence). V dropped 5 bases and J dropped 8; count of bases not matched to a gene: 9. DNA of the CDR3: TGTGCCAGCAGCCCCCCGGACAGGGGCGAAGAAAAACTGTTTTTT. As protein: CASSPPDRGEEKLFF.

This clonotype was counted many times. The rearrangement links TRBV7-9 to TRBJ2-1, with no clear D. The germline V gene encodes CDR1 SEHNR and CDR2 FQNEAQ (reference sequence). V was clipped by 0 bases and J by 3 bases, with 6 bases between them. The CDR3 covers 14 residues. The CDR3, as DNA: TGTGCCAGCAGCTTAGCGGGGATCTACAATGAGCAGTTCTTC. It is translated as CASSLAGIYNEQFF.

This clonotype was seen at least ten times. The CDR3 DNA reads as TGTGCCAGCAGCTTAGAGCGGGGCTACAATGAGCAGTTCTTC. Translated: CASSLERGYNEQFF. The chain joins TRBV11-2 to TRBJ2-1, with a possible D match to TRBD2 (6 bases). The ends were cut back, 0 bases at V and 3 bases at J, with 6 bases in the middle. This CDR3 region has 14 residues. CDR1 SGHAT and CDR2 FQNNGV come from the germline V gene.

Regarding this clonotype: This may be a read error: a much more frequent sequence differs by one nucleotide. The J gene is TRBJ2-5, the V gene TRBV7-9, with 9 positions matching TRBD2. Germline-derived CDR1 and CDR2 are SEHNR and FQNEAQ (reference sequence). The V gene end was trimmed by 4 bases and the J gene end by 2 bases; junction bases not matched to a gene: 8. CDR3 length equals 16 residues. The CDR3 protein is CASSSISLAGQETQYF. CDR3 DNA sequence: TGTGCCAGCAGCTCGATAAGTCTAGCGGGGCAAGAGACCCAGTACTTC.

Regarding this clonotype: Since a much larger clone is just one base distant, this may be a read error. J is TRBJ2-2 and V is TRBV7-9; 10 bases match TRBD2. With V trimmed by 3 bases and J by 10 bases, 5 bases remained unmatched. Germline V lookup: CDR1 SEHNR, CDR2 FQNEAQ (reference sequence). This CDR3 contains 14 residues. CDR3 sequence (DNA): TGTGCCAGCAGCTTTCTAGCGGGGGACGAGGAGCTGTTTTTT. This sequence encodes CASSFLAGDEELFF.

This clonotype was seen at least ten times. The chain carries TRBV28 and TRBJ1-2, with 9 nucleotides matching TRBD1. CDR3 length equals 15 residues. CDR1 and CDR2 from the germline V gene are MDHEN and SYDVKM. V shed 7 bases, J shed 5 bases, and the junction held 11 bases outside the gene matches. As DNA, the CDR3 is TGTGCCAGCAAGGATCCGGGACAGGGACCTTATGGCTACACCTTC. It specifies CASKDPGQGPYGYTF.

There are many counts of this clonotype. This rearrangement joins TRBV7-9 to TRBJ2-2; maybe TRBD1 (6 bases). This CDR3 is 17 amino acids long. The V gene's germline CDR1 is SEHNR and CDR2 FQNEAQ (reference sequence). V lost 2 bases and J lost 5, with 18 bases in between. The CDR3 is CASSLKPINTGTGELFF. The CDR3 DNA reads TGTGCCAGCAGCTTAAAACCCATAAACACAGGGACCGGGGAGCTGTTTTTT.

V is TRBV19 and J is TRBJ2-2; D unresolved. This CDR3 is built from 12 residues. Trimming took off 5 bases at V and 10 bases at J, with 11 bases between the two ends. The germline gives CDR1 LNHDA, CDR2 SQIVND (reference sequence). CDR3 coding DNA: TGTGCCAGTAGTTCATGGACGGAGGAGCTGTTTTTT. It codes for CASSSWTEELFF.

This clonotype was seen at least ten times. This rearrangement joins TRBV6-5 to TRBJ2-7; 8 bases match TRBD1. Germline loops: CDR1 MNHEY, CDR2 SVGAGI. The CDR3 totals 15 residues. Trimming took 0 bases from V and 8 from J; bases not matched to a gene: 9. CDR3 residues: CASSYSAQGALKQYF. CDR3 nucleotides: TGTGCCAGCAGTTACTCGGCCCAGGGGGCGCTGAAGCAGTACTTC.

This clonotype was counted many times. The chain couples TRBV5-1 to TRBJ2-7; 9 bases line up with TRBD1. CDR3 size: 15 residues. The J segment lost 1 base and the V segment lost 4 bases, leaving 6 bases of the junction unmatched. Germline V gives CDR1 SGHRS, CDR2 YFSETQ. Written as DNA, the CDR3 is TGCGCCAGCAGCCCAAGGGGACAGGGTTCCTACGAGCAGTACTTC. Translation: CASSPRGQGSYEQYF.

This chain uses TRBV3-1 with TRBJ1-5; no definite D call. The length of the CDR3 is 13 residues. V was cut by 0 bases and J by 7 bases, with 7 bases left in between. In germline, CDR1 is LGHDT, CDR2 YNNKEL (reference sequence). The CDR3 here is CASSQDTTQPQHF. CDR3 nucleotides: TGTGCCAGCAGCCAAGATACCACCCAGCCCCAGCATTTT. Combining the CDR3 with reference TRBV3-1 and TRBJ1-5 gives the whole variable domain DTAVSQTPKYLVTQMGNDKSIKCEQNLGHDTMYWYKQDSKKFLKIMFSYNNKELIINETVPNRFSPKSPDKAHLNLHINSLELGDSAVYFCASSQDTTQPQHFGDGTRLSIL.

At least ten counts were recorded for this clonotype. The V call is TRBV25-1, the J call TRBJ2-7; D possibly uses TRBD1 or TRBD2 (5 bases each). There are 14 residues in the CDR3. CDR1 is MGHDK, CDR2 SYGVNS, per germline. V gave up 4 bases and J gave up 3 bases, with 13 bases separating them. CDR3 coding DNA: TGTGCCAGCAGTGGCTCCGGGACCCTCTACGAGCAGTACTTC. It codes for CASSGSGTLYEQYF.

The chain combines TRBV6-5 with TRBJ2-3, with TRBD2 matching over 11 bases. Germline V gives CDR1 MNHEY, CDR2 SVGAGI. The CDR3 has 17 amino acids. Trimming at V came to 4 bases and at J to 0 bases, leaving 6 bases not matched to a gene. The chain's CDR3 is CASSSPGTSGSTDTQYF. CDR3 nucleotides: TGTGCCAGCAGTTCCCCCGGGACTAGCGGAAGCACAGATACGCAGTATTTT.

In this sample, this clonotype turned up many times. This rearrangement joins TRBV5-4 to TRBJ2-7; the D is unclear. Germline assignment: CDR1 SGHNT and CDR2 YYREEE (reference sequence). V lost 0 bases and J 0 bases, leaving 19 bases between the germline ends. The CDR3 extends over 18 amino acids. The CDR3: CASSLGRVRNQSSYEQYF. For the CDR3, the DNA is TGTGCCAGCAGCTTGGGCAGAGTGCGAAACCAGAGCTCCTACGAGCAGTACTTC.

This clonotype was observed a handful of times. As DNA, the CDR3 is TGCGCCAGCAGCCAAGTGGGAGTTATCAATGGCTACACCTTC. Amino acids: CASSQVGVINGYTF. The J gene is TRBJ1-2, the V gene TRBV4-1; D not certain. This CDR3 has 14 amino acids. Trimming removed 1 base at V and 6 bases at J, with 12 bases between. Germline values: CDR1 MGHRA, CDR2 YSYEKL.

The chain has TRBV7-3 and TRBJ2-7; D perhaps matches TRBD2 (5 bases). Germline assignment: CDR1 SGHTA and CDR2 FQGTGA. Trimming took off 5 bases at V and 2 bases at J, with 13 bases between the two ends. CDR3 size: 14 residues. This chain's CDR3 is CASSGRESPYEQYF. The CDR3 coding sequence is TGTGCCAGCAGCGGAAGGGAGAGCCCCTACGAGCAGTACTTC. Using reference TRBV7-3 and TRBJ2-7 for the parts outside the CDR3, the full variable domain is GAGVSQTPSNKVTEKGKYVELRCDPISGHTALYWYRQSLGQGPEFLIYFQGTGAADDSGLPNDRFFAVRPEGSVSTLKIQRTERGDSAVYLCASSGRESPYEQYFGPGTRLTVT.

The genes are TRBV27 and TRBJ2-1, with 10 positions matching TRBD2. Germline values: CDR1 MNHEY, CDR2 SMNVEV (reference sequence). CDR3 length: 17 amino acids. J lost 7 bases, V lost 0 bases, and 9 bases had no gene match. CDR3 sequence: CASSLSYKRGGRNEQFF. As DNA, the CDR3 is TGTGCCAGCAGTTTATCGTATAAGCGGGGGGGCCGGAATGAGCAGTTCTTC.

This clonotype occurred a few times. The chain recombines TRBV20-1 with TRBJ2-7; 10 bases match TRBD2. V was clipped by 3 bases and J by 2 bases; unmatched bases: 7. Germline V gene data show CDR1 as DFQATT and CDR2 as SNEGSKA (reference sequence). The CDR3 covers 15 residues. CDR3: CSARKWTSGTYEQYF. For the CDR3, the DNA is TGCAGTGCTAGGAAGTGGACTAGCGGAACCTACGAGCAGTACTTC.

In this sample, this clonotype turned up many times. This chain uses TRBV7-2 with TRBJ2-7; the D call may be TRBD1 or TRBD2 (5 bases each). Germline CDR1 SGHTA, CDR2 FQGNSA. This CDR3 has 15 amino acids. Trimming stripped 1 base from V and 1 base from J, with 11 bases between. Here the CDR3 DNA reads TGTGCCAGCAGCTTAGGAGGGGAGAGGTCCTACGAGCAGTACTTC. Protein product: CASSLGGERSYEQYF.

There are a few counts of this clonotype. V gene TRBV11-3 combines with J gene TRBJ1-1; D not resolved. The CDR3 runs 15 residues. Germline CDR1 and CDR2: SGHNT and YENEEA. With 0 bases removed from V and 4 bases from J, the gap between germline ends came to 12 bases. CDR3 amino acids: CASSLDSHASTEAFF. The CDR3, as DNA: TGTGCCAGCAGCTTAGACTCCCACGCGAGCACTGAAGCTTTCTTT.

A note on this clonotype: Given a much more abundant clone one base away, this may be a read error. CDR3 DNA sequence: TGTGCCAGCAGCTTACCACGGACCTTCACAGAGACGCAGTATTTT. It codes for CASSLPRTFTETQYF. J is TRBJ2-3 and V is TRBV11-2; D is unclear. CDR1 SGHAT and CDR2 FQNNGV come from the germline V gene. The CDR3 is 15 amino acids.

The table lists this clonotype with a few counts. V is TRBV29-1 and J is TRBJ1-1; D remains unclear. The V gene's germline CDR1 is SQVTM and CDR2 ANQGSEA. The CDR3 length is 14 residues. Trimming pared 6 bases from V and 1 base from J, leaving 15 bases between. CDR3 DNA: TGCAGCGTCGCCTGGCAGCACCAGAACACTGAAGCTTTCTTT. It codes for CSVAWQHQNTEAFF.

This clonotype was counted ten times or more. The genes are TRBV7-2 and TRBJ1-5, with D hard to call. The length of the CDR3 is 12 residues. V lost 3 bases to trimming and J lost 7 bases, with 7 bases between them. Per the germline V gene, CDR1 is SGHTA and CDR2 is FQGNSA. The CDR3 DNA reads TGTGCCAGCAGCTTCGGGAACCAGCCCCAGCATTTT. Translated, it gives CASSFGNQPQHF. Filled out from reference TRBV7-2 and TRBJ1-5, the complete variable domain reads GAGVSQSPSNKVTEKGKDVELRCDPISGHTALYWYRQSLGQGLEFLIYFQGNSAPDKSGLPSDRFSAERTGGSVSTLTIQRTQQEDSAVYLCASSFGNQPQHFGDGTRLSIL.